The rows below give T cell receptor beta chains drawn from one sample of a study of blood T cell repertoires in COVID-19. Here immunoSEQ multiplex PCR was the method, and the copy in TCRdb shows in-frame clones only, minus some. The sample has some 210,000 clones; approximately 80% are singletons. The specimen sequenced was PBMCs or T cells enriched from blood (not recorded which). The receptors derive from a woman between 50 and 59 years old with acute COVID-19. Each CDR3 is given with its conserved first and last residue. The D gene is left open where the match is weak. The size field is filled for only some rows; it gives once, few, many or a size class.

d_gene	v_gene	abundance	j_gene	CDR3nt	CDR3aa
TRBD2	TRBV19	.	TRBJ2-5	TGTGCCAGTAACGCCTGTGGGGCACTAGCGGGGGGGTGTTTTACAAACCTCCAAGAGACCCAGTACTTC	CASNACGALAGGCFTNLQETQYF
.	TRBV4-3	.	TRBJ2-3	TGCGCCAGCAGCCAAGGCGGGGCGACAGATACGCAGTATTTT	CASSQGGATDTQYF
TRBD2	TRBV3-1/TRBV3-2	.	TRBJ2-7	TGTGCCAGCAGCCAACTAGCGGACTCTCGGGAGCAGTACTTC	CASSQLADSREQYF
.	TRBV24-1	once	TRBJ2-7	TGTGCCACCAGTGCTGGGGGCATTAACGAGCAGTACTTC	CATSAGGINEQYF
TRBD2	TRBV28	.	TRBJ2-3	TGTGCCAGCATTCCTGTACCCGAGGCTAGCGGGAGGACCAATGGAGATACGCAGTATTTT	CASIPVPEASGRTNGDTQYF
.	TRBV10-3	once	TRBJ2-1	TGTGCCATCAGCGGGGAGATGAACAATGAGCAGTTCTTC	CAISGEMNNEQFF
.	TRBV4-1	.	TRBJ1-6	TGCGCCAGCAGCCCCACTTTGGGGGGATGGGATTCACCCCTCCACTTT	CASSPTLGGWDSPLHF
.	TRBV19	.	TRBJ2-3	TGTGCCAGTAGTATCTCCCCAGATACGCAGTATTTT	CASSISPDTQYF
.	TRBV18	once	TRBJ1-6	TGTGCCAGCTCACCACTAGATCAGGGTTCCTATAATTCACCCCTCCACTTT	CASSPLDQGSYNSPLHF
.	TRBV29-1	.	TRBJ1-2	TGCAGCGTTGGTGGCTCCTCTCCCCAGGCTAACTATGGCTACACCTTC	CSVGGSSPQANYGYTF
.	TRBV5-1	.	TRBJ2-3	TGCGCCAGCAGCGGGCAGCGGCTCTCACGAGCAGATACGCAGTATTTT	CASSGQRLSRADTQYF
TRBD2	TRBV5-1	.	TRBJ2-3	TGCGCCAGCAGCTTGAGTGCTACTAGCGGGGGGGCATCCGGCACAGATACGCAGTATTTT	CASSLSATSGGASGTDTQYF
TRBD1	TRBV10-3	.	TRBJ1-2	TGTGCCATCCTGCCCTTCAAGTCGGGACAGGTCCCCGGGGACTATGGCTACACCTTC	CAILPFKSGQVPGDYGYTF
.	TRBV3-1/TRBV3-2	.	TRBJ1-5	TGTGCCAGCAGTGATACAGGTAATCAGCCCCAGCATTTT	CASSDTGNQPQHF
.	TRBV19	.	TRBJ2-4	TGTGCCAGTAGTGTAAAGGAGGCGAACATTCAGTACTTC	CASSVKEANIQYF
TRBD1	TRBV19	.	TRBJ1-5	TGTGCCAGTAGTACTACAGGGGCTCTTTATCAGCCCCAGCATTTT	CASSTTGALYQPQHF
TRBD2	TRBV6-2/TRBV6-3	.	TRBJ2-1	TGTGCCAGCAGTCCAGGACTAGCGGGGGGTCACATCTACAATGAGCAGTTCTTC	CASSPGLAGGHIYNEQFF
.	TRBV6-5	.	TRBJ2-3	TGTGCCAGCAGGCAAATCGGCCGGGTAGATACGCAGTATTTT	CASRQIGRVDTQYF
TRBD2	TRBV19	few	TRBJ2-4	TGTGCCAGTAGTATAGCGGGGATAGCGGGTAGTCGGGACATTCAGTACTTC	CASSIAGIAGSRDIQYF
.	TRBV6-2/TRBV6-3	.	TRBJ1-5	TGTGCCAGCAGTTACCCTTCGACGGGGAATCAGCCCCAGCATTTT	CASSYPSTGNQPQHF
TRBD2	TRBV28	.	TRBJ2-7	TGTGCCAGCCACCTAGCGGGGAGATACTACGAGCAGTACTTC	CASHLAGRYYEQYF
TRBD1	TRBV6-2/TRBV6-3	.	TRBJ1-1	TGTGCCAGCAGTGCCGACAGGGGCCCATATGAAGCTTTCTTT	CASSADRGPYEAFF
TRBD1	TRBV28	.	TRBJ1-2	TGTGCCAGCCGACCGGGACAGACGAGTTATGGCTACACCTTC	CASRPGQTSYGYTF
.	TRBV21-1	.	TRBJ2-7	TGTGCCAGCAGCAAAGCGGACAGGCTCGCGGTCGAGCAGTACTTC	CASSKADRLAVEQYF
.	TRBV14	.	TRBJ2-5	TGTGCCAGCAGCCCACTGGGGGGCCAAGAGACCCAGTACTTC	CASSPLGGQETQYF
.	TRBV10-3	.	TRBJ1-3	TGTGCCATCAGTGAGAGGTCAGGGTCTGGAAACACCATATATTTT	CAISERSGSGNTIYF
TRBD1	TRBV7-8	.	TRBJ2-4	TGTGCCAGCAGCTTAGGGGCAGGGGGACAAAACATTCAGTACTTC	CASSLGAGGQNIQYF
TRBD1	TRBV24-1	few	TRBJ1-3	TGTGCCACCAGTGGAGGGACAGGGCGCTCTGGAAACACCATATATTTT	CATSGGTGRSGNTIYF
.	TRBV30	few	TRBJ1-2	TGTGCCTGGAGTGTAAGAGGGGGATATGGCTACACCTTC	CAWSVRGGYGYTF
TRBD2	TRBV11-2	.	TRBJ2-1	TGTGCCAGCAGCTGGGCGGGGGGAACCTACAATGAGCAGTTCTTC	CASSWAGGTYNEQFF
TRBD1	TRBV11-3	once	TRBJ2-7	TGTGCCAGCACATACCCGGACAGGATCTACGAGCAGTACTTC	CASTYPDRIYEQYF
.	TRBV4-3	.	TRBJ2-7	TGCGCCAGCAGCCAAGGGCAGTCAATTGGCGAGCAGTACTTC	CASSQGQSIGEQYF
.	TRBV6-6	.	TRBJ1-6	TGTGCCAGCAGTTATGGACACAGGGCGGATTCACCCCTCCACTTT	CASSYGHRADSPLHF
.	TRBV21-1	.	TRBJ2-1	TGTGCCAGCAGCAAAGTTGGAGGGAATAATGAGCAGTTCTTC	CASSKVGGNNEQFF
TRBD2	TRBV6-5	.	TRBJ2-3	TGTGCCAGCAGTTACCGTAGCGGGAGCACAGATACGCAGTATTTT	CASSYRSGSTDTQYF
TRBD1	TRBV13	once	TRBJ1-4	TGTGCCAGCAGCTCCCCCGGGACAGGGGTTGAAAAACTGTTTTTT	CASSSPGTGVEKLFF
.	TRBV10-3	.	TRBJ2-1	TGTGCCATCATGCGAGATGAGGAGCTCGGCAATGAGCAGTTCTTC	CAIMRDEELGNEQFF
TRBD1	TRBV27	.	TRBJ2-6	TGTGCCAGCAGCCAACAGGGGGCTGGGGCCAACGTCCTGACTTTC	CASSQQGAGANVLTF
.	TRBV30	.	TRBJ2-7	TGTGCCTGGAGGGGCAGGGCCTACGAGCAGTACTTC	CAWRGRAYEQYF
.	TRBV9	.	TRBJ2-3	TGTGCCAGCACAAAAACTCGCGGAGCACTCACAGATACGCAGTATTTT	CASTKTRGALTDTQYF
TRBD1	TRBV19	.	TRBJ1-2	TGTGCCAGTCAACCGGGACAGGGGTCCTATGGCTACACCTTC	CASQPGQGSYGYTF
TRBD2	TRBV5-1	once	TRBJ2-5	TGCGCCAGCAGCTTGGATGCGGGGGGCCGGACCCAGTACTTC	CASSLDAGGRTQYF
.	TRBV5-1	.	TRBJ1-1	TGCGCCAGCAGCGGAACAACAGGAGTGAACACTGAAGCTTTCTTT	CASSGTTGVNTEAFF
.	TRBV5-1	few	TRBJ2-2	TGCGCCAGCAGCTTCGAATCAGGGGACACCGGGGAGCTGTTTTTT	CASSFESGDTGELFF
.	TRBV6-5	.	TRBJ2-2	TGTGCCAGCATGCGTACGTACACCGGGGAGCTGTTTTTT	CASMRTYTGELFF
.	TRBV6-2/TRBV6-3	.	TRBJ1-1	TGTGCCAGCAGTTACTCCGCGCCAAACACTGAAGCTTTCTTT	CASSYSAPNTEAFF
.	TRBV18	.	TRBJ2-1	TGTGCCAGCTCTCCCCGGACAGCGGCCCATGAGCAGTTCTTC	CASSPRTAAHEQFF
.	TRBV4-3	once	TRBJ1-5	TGCGCCAGCAGCCAAGAATACAGGAATGATCAGCCCCAGCATTTT	CASSQEYRNDQPQHF
.	TRBV6-5	.	TRBJ1-2	TGTGCCAGCAGGCAATCGACAGGAAACTACTATGGCTACACCTTC	CASRQSTGNYYGYTF
.	TRBV6-6	.	TRBJ1-1	TGTGCCAGCAGTCCCGGGGAGGGCAACACTGAAGCTTTCTTT	CASSPGEGNTEAFF
.	TRBV7-2	.	TRBJ1-2	TGTGCCAGCAGCTTCCGGGAGAGTACTTACACCTTC	CASSFRESTYTF
TRBD1	TRBV10-1	.	TRBJ2-1	TGCGCCAGAAGTGGATCAGGGGGCATCACCTACAATGAGCAGTTCTTC	CARSGSGGITYNEQFF
.	TRBV30	.	TRBJ2-7	TGTGCCTGGAGTGAGGGCAGGGGGGCCCACGAGCAGTACTTC	CAWSEGRGAHEQYF
TRBD1	TRBV19	.	TRBJ1-5	TGTGCCAGTAGTGGACGACAGGGGACTAACAATCAGCCCCAGCATTTT	CASSGRQGTNNQPQHF
.	TRBV19	.	TRBJ1-1	TGTGCCAGTAGATCGGGTCGGAACACTGAAGCTTTCTTT	CASRSGRNTEAFF
TRBD2	TRBV3-1/TRBV3-2	.	TRBJ2-3	TGTGCCAGCAGCCAAGACTGGGGGGGTCTCACAGATACGCAGTATTTT	CASSQDWGGLTDTQYF
.	TRBV28	few	TRBJ1-5	TGTGCCAGCAGTTTGAGGGAGGGGTACAATCAGCCCCAGCATTTT	CASSLREGYNQPQHF